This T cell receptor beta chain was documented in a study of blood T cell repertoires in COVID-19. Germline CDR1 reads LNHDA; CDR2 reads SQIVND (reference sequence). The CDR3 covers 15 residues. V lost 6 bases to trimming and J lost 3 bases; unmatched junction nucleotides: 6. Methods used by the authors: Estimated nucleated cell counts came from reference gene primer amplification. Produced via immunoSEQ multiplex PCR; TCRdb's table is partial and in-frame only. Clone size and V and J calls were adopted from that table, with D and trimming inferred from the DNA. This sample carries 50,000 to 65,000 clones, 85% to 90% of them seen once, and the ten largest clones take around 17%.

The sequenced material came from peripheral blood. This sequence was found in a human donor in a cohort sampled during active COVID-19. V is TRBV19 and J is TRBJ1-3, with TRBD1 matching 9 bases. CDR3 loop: CASSGGTGLGNTIYF. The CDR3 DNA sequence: TGTGCCAGTAGCGGCGGGACAGGGCTTGGAAACACCATATATTTT.